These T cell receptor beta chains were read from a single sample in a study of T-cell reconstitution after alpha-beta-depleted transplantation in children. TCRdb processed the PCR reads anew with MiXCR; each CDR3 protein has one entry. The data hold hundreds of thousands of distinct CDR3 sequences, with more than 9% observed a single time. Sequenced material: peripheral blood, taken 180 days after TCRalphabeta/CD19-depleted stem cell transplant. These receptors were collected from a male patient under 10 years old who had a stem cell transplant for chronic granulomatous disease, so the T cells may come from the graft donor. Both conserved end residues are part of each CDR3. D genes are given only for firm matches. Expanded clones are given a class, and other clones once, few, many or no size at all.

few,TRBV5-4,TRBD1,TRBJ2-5,TGTGCCAGCAGCTTCAGGGGGTGGGAGACCCAGTACTTC,CASSFRGWETQYF
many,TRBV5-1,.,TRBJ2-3,TGCGCCAGCAGCTTGGAGTCGGGGACAGATACGCAGTATTTT,CASSLESGTDTQYF
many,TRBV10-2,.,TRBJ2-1,TGCGCCAGCGGGGCCTGGGGGCTATACAATGAGCAGTTCTTC,CASGAWGLYNEQFF
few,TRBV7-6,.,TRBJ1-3,TGTGCCAGCAGCTTCGCGGACTTAAACTCTGGAAACACCATATATTTT,CASSFADLNSGNTIYF
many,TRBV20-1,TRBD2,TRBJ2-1,TGCAGTGCCTCCAGCGGGATCGCTTTCTACAATGAGCAGTTCTTC,CSASSGIAFYNEQFF
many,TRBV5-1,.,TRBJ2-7,TGCGCCAGCAGCTCCCTCCTATCAGGAGGGGTGGGCTACGAGCAGTACTTC,CASSSLLSGGVGYEQYF
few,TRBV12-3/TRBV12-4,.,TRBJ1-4,TGTGCCAGCAGTTTCGGGGGGGTGAAACTGTTTTTT,CASSFGGVKLFF
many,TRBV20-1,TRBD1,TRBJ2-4,TGCAGTGCTAGAGTTGGACAGGGAAGCATTCAGTACTTC,CSARVGQGSIQYF
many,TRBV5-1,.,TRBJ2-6,TGCGCCAGCAGCTCCGCAGGGTCTGGGGCCAACGTCCTGACTTTC,CASSSAGSGANVLTF
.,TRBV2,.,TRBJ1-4,TGTGCCAGCAGTGAAGGGACAGCCAATCGGGAAAAACTGTTTTTT,CASSEGTANREKLFF
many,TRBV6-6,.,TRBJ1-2,TGTGCCAGCAGTAGGACAGATGATGGCTACACCTTC,CASSRTDDGYTF
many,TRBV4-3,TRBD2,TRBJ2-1,TGCGCCAGCAGCCAAGAAGCTAGCGGGGCACCATACAATGAGCAGTTCTTC,CASSQEASGAPYNEQFF
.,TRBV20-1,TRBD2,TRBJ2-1,TGCAGTGCCAGGGAGCGGGGCGGCTCCTACAATGAGCAGTCCTTC,CSARERGGSYNEQSF
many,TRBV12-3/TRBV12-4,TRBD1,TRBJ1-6,TGTGCCAGCAGTTTAGTCCCAGGGGGCGGGAATTCACCCCTCCACTTT,CASSLVPGGGNSPLHF
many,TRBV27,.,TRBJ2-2,TGTGCCAGCAGTTTAGGGCTGGCGAACACCGGGGAGCTGTTTTTT,CASSLGLANTGELFF
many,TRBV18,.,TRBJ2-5,TGTGCCAGCTCAGACAGACAGGCGCAAGAGACCCAGTACTTC,CASSDRQAQETQYF
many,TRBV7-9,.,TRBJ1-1,TGTGCCAGCAGCACCAGGAACACTGAAGCTTTCTTT,CASSTRNTEAFF
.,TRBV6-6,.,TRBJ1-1,TGTGCCAGCAGTTACGGAGGGGGAAGGAACACTGAAGCTTTCTTT,CASSYGGGRNTEAFF
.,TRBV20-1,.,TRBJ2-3,TGCAGTGCTAGAGATGCGGTCAGGGGCACAGATACGCAGTATTTT,CSARDAVRGTDTQYF
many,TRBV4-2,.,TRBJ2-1,TGTGCCAGCAGCCAAGGAACTCTTGAGCAGTTCTTC,CASSQGTLEQFF
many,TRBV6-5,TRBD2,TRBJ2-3,TGTGCCAGCAGTTACTACGGACTAGCAAGCACAGATACGCAGTATTTT,CASSYYGLASTDTQYF
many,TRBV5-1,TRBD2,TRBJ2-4,TGCGCCAGCAGCTTGGGGCCGGGAGGGCCGGACAAAAACATTCAGTACTTC,CASSLGPGGPDKNIQYF
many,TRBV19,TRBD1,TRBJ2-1,TGTGCCAGAGTTGGACAGGGAGTCAACAATGAGCAGTTCTTC,CARVGQGVNNEQFF
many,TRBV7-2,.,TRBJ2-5,TGTGCCAGCAGCCTTTGGGGGGCCGGGGTCCAAGAGACCCAGTACTTC,CASSLWGAGVQETQYF